This T cell receptor beta chain stems from a study of molecular identifiers for immune sequencing clone quantification listed by TCRdb under 2018. Concerning the study at large: For a replicate experiment, RNA from approximately 20,000 or 100,000 naive CD8 T cells was divided into five aliquots, and four of the five aliquots were sequenced. This methods study used CD8 T cells to benchmark TCR RNA copy counting and molecular-identifier clustering-based TCR repertoire sequencing (MIDCIRS). What the study reported, not specific to this receptor: Spiked-in Jurkat TCR RNA equal to a single cell's worth was reported to be detectable even within 1,200,000 naive CD8 T cells. In CMV-specific effector cells, over 98% of molecules were held by clones above 20 RNA copies, whereas under 1% of molecules were held by such clones in naive cells. Naive libraries contained spiked-in Jurkat TCR RNA (roughly ten copies' worth), which is not part of the donor repertoire. Highly expanded clone sizes could be underestimated because identical TCR molecules may share a barcode. Modeling gave about three recovered TCR RNA copies per cell versus approximately 9 by digital PCR, implying approximately 30% capture efficiency. When barcode sub-clustering was omitted, TCR diversity was inflated by chimeric consensus sequences, with chimeras reaching as high as 47%.

Naive CD8 T cell libraries were made from roughly 21,000 to 960,000 sorted cells using 10%, 30% or 50% of purified RNA. On a BD FACSAria II, naive CD8 T cells were FACS-sorted as CD8+CD4-CCR7+CD45RA+ and collected into RLT Plus buffer. To test detection sensitivity, Jurkat RNA equivalent to ten TCR copies was spiked into samples of roughly 20,000-1,000,000 naive CD8 T cells. Enrichment of CD8 T cells was done with RosetteSep CD8+ T Cell Enrichment Cocktail plus Ficoll-Paque, and ACK red cell lysis came afterward. The CDR3, cysteine through phenylalanine, is 15 amino acids long. The retained sequence is limited to the CDR3, 45 bases, with the frame set at the first base. Trimming removed 6 bases from V and 7 bases from J; the gene matches leave 13 bases unexplained. CDR1 SNHLY and CDR2 FYNNEI are derived from the germline V gene. Details on this clonotype: What antigen it recognizes has not been identified. A much larger clonotype is one base distant, so this may be a read error.

Libraries were made using PCR. TCRdb lists the instrument as NextSeq 500. Bulk TCR libraries were prepared as previously described, using TCR primers listed in Table S5. Total RNA was purified with the Qiagen AllPrep DNA/RNA kit. Reads from multiple sequencing runs of the same library were pooled before analysis. Per the source publication's procedure: Reads were retained only if an exact TCR constant sequence was present, and the retained reads were trimmed to 150 nt and grouped according to their 12-nt molecular barcodes. Reads inside each barcode group were sub-clustered using a 15% Levenshtein threshold, and a quality-weighted consensus sequence was constructed for each RNA molecule. Non-functional sequences were discarded, and so were lower-count sequences lying one edit away from another sequence. Barcode sub-clusters with fewer than 20% of the maximum read count were removed, based on fitting two negative binomial distributions. Clones were called with MiXCR by TCRdb after fastp trimmed the public reads at Q25, and only in-frame beta chains were retained. Rows matching on CDR3 protein sequence are summarized as one entry with the most common DNA and genes. TCRdb, not the original authors, processed these V and J calls. Present in this sample are under 100,000 distinct CDR3 sequences, 20% to 30% of which were seen just once. Jointly, the top ten make up less than 0.85% of the sample.

This sequence was found in a human donor in good health. Some libraries in this study had Jurkat cell RNA spiked in. The chain was built from TRBV2 and TRBJ2-3; 7 central nucleotides agree with TRBD1. The source material was naive CD8+ T cells from blood, with Jurkat cell RNA spiked in. Interpreted using the paper, the cell subset or site label stands for: FACS-sorted CD8+CD4-CCR7+CD45RA+ naive T cells. The CDR3 protein is CASRADRRVTNTQYF. The bases read TGTGCCAGCAGGGCGGACAGGCGGGTAACAAATACGCAGTATTTT.